A single sample gave rise to the 24 T cell receptor beta chains below, sequenced in a study of cytomegalovirus exposure and HLA in healthy donors (dated by TCRdb to the late 2010s). The protocol used for the library was the immunoSEQ multiplex PCR assay. A mixture of 60 forward primers for TCR Vbeta segments and 13 reverse primers for TCR Jbeta segments was used in the multiplex PCR. Imported from immuneACCESS, the table was reduced by TCRdb to in-frame sequences with V and J called. These copies leave out some clones; in studies compared against another copy, an unresolved V gene accounts for under half, and the cause of the remainder is not known. The sample table contains 200,000 to 300,000 clones; only one count was recorded for roughly 82% of them. Around 5.7% of the sample rests with the top ten. Sequenced: PBMCs. Receptor source: a woman between 35 and 50 years old in good health and CMV-seropositive.

CDR3 in DNA: TGTGCCAGCAGCCCGCAGGGTCGTCATATTCAAGCTTTCTTT. It translates to CASSPQGRHIQAFF. The gene calls are TRBV7-8 and TRBJ1-1; perhaps TRBD1 as D (5 bases). The V and J ends lost 5 bases and 9 bases respectively, with 19 bases between them. The germline CDR1 and CDR2 sequences are SGHVS and FQNEAQ. This CDR3 is 14 amino acids long. Drawing the rest from reference TRBV7-8 and TRBJ1-1, the complete variable domain is GAGVSQSPRYKVAKRGQDVALRCDPISGHVSLFWYQQALGQGPEFLTYFQNEAQLDKSGLPSDRFFAERPEGSVSTLKIQRTQQEDSAVYLCASSPQGRHIQAFFGQGTRLTVV.

About this clone: The limits of the CDR3 on the DNA are not certain, so only TCRdb's listed CDR3 is given. The chain recombines TRBV27 with TRBJ1-1; the DNA was not used to check the table's D call, TRBD1. In germline, CDR1 is MNHEY, CDR2 SMNVEV (reference sequence). The CDR3 is 12 amino acids in total, end residues counted. The CDR3 sequence is CASSSSTVEAFF.

The V call is TRBV7-8, the J call TRBJ1-2, with D possibly being TRBD1 (6 bases). Trimming took 4 bases from V and 8 from J, leaving 20 bases between them. The CDR3 runs 15 residues. Germline values: CDR1 SGHVS, CDR2 FQNEAQ. This chain's CDR3 is CASSYRTTGQGGYTF. CDR3 sequence (DNA): TGTGCCAGCAGCTACCGCACTACGGGACAAGGGGGCTACACCTTC.

This chain uses TRBV9 with TRBJ2-1; 7 positions agree with TRBD2. The CDR3 covers 14 residues. Germline values: CDR1 SGDLS, CDR2 YYNGEE. The V gene end was trimmed by 4 bases and the J gene end by 4 bases; junction bases not matched to a gene: 5. The CDR3 bases are TGTGCCAGCAGCACTTCGGGGGGTTACAATGAGCAGTTCTTC. Its translation is CASSTSGGYNEQFF.

Points on this clone: Other DNA sequences in this sample translate to the same CDR3. This chain uses TRBV10-3 with TRBJ2-7; possibly TRBD2 for D (6 bases). Germline-derived CDR1 and CDR2 are ENHRY and SYGVKD. The germline V and J ends were trimmed by 5 bases and 5 bases, with 10 bases remaining between them. This CDR3 contains 12 residues. In nucleotides, the CDR3 is TGTGCCATCAGTATGGGAGGCGACGAGCAGTACTTC. It is translated as CAISMGGDEQYF.

J is TRBJ1-3 and V is TRBV18, with no clear D. The CDR3 is made up of 15 amino acids. Germline V CDR1 and CDR2: KGHSH, LQKENI. V dropped 4 bases and J dropped 3 bases, with 13 bases sitting between them. Here the CDR3 DNA reads TGTGCCAGCTCACAAACCCCGGGGAATGGAAACACCATATATTTT. It specifies CASSQTPGNGNTIYF.

J is TRBJ1-2 and V is TRBV5-1; no reliable D call. Trimming shortened V by 5 bases and J by 0 bases, and 8 bases separated the two germline ends. The CDR3 is made up of 13 amino acids. Per the germline V gene, CDR1 is SGHRS and CDR2 is YFSETQ. CDR3 amino acids: CASRGVANYGYTF. The DNA of the CDR3 is TGCGCCAGCAGGGGAGTAGCTAACTATGGCTACACCTTC.

The rearrangement joins TRBV7-9 to TRBJ1-2, with D unclear. Trimming stripped 3 bases from V and 5 bases from J, with 7 bases between. The germline gives CDR1 SEHNR, CDR2 FQNEAQ (reference sequence). The length of the CDR3 is 12 residues. The CDR3 spells CASSFDIYGYTF. CDR3 DNA sequence: TGTGCCAGCAGCTTTGACATTTATGGCTACACCTTC.

This clone was picked up one time. The chain joins TRBV27 to TRBJ2-5; 11 bases match TRBD2. The junction had 9 bases not matched to a gene; V was cut back by 1 base and J by 5 bases. Germline V gene data show CDR1 as MNHEY and CDR2 as SMNVEV (reference sequence). This CDR3 contains 17 residues. For the CDR3, the DNA is TGTGCCAGCAGTTTATTCCCCACTAGCGGGGGTCGGGAGACCCAGTACTTC. Translated: CASSLFPTSGGRETQYF.

The chain couples TRBV7-2 to TRBJ2-7; 8 positions match TRBD2. Germline V lookup: CDR1 SGHTA, CDR2 FQGNSA. The CDR3 is 16 residues long. Germline trimming cut 1 base from V and 1 base from J; bases unmatched to any gene: 6. CDR3 sequence reads: CASSLGGAGGSYEQYF. The CDR3 nucleotides read TGTGCCAGCAGCTTAGGGGGGGCGGGAGGTTCCTACGAGCAGTACTTC.

This clone was seen a handful of times. This chain connects TRBV19 to TRBJ2-1; TRBD1 agrees at 9 bases. The CDR3 runs 15 residues. The germline V gene has CDR1 LNHDA and CDR2 SQIVND (reference sequence). V dropped 6 bases and J dropped 6; count of bases not matched to a gene: 9. CDR3 in amino acids: CASSRGQGNINEQFF. The CDR3 DNA follows: TGTGCCAGTAGCCGGGGACAGGGTAACATCAATGAGCAGTTCTTC.

A word on this clone: Other DNA sequences within the sample encode an identical CDR3. The rearrangement links TRBV2 to TRBJ2-7, with 9 bases fitting TRBD2. V lost 3 bases and J lost 2; bases outside the gene matches: 11. From germline, CDR1 is SNHLY and CDR2 FYNNEI. There are 17 residues in the CDR3. Here the CDR3 reads CASSDAQREETTYEQYF. The CDR3, as DNA: TGTGCCAGCAGTGACGCCCAGCGGGAGGAAACTACCTACGAGCAGTACTTC. Using reference TRBV2 and TRBJ2-7 for the parts outside the CDR3, the full variable domain is EPEVTQTPSHQVTQMGQEVILRCVPISNHLYFYWYRQILGQKVEFLVSFYNNEISEKSEIFDDQFSVERPDGSNFTLKIRSTKLEDSAMYFCASSDAQREETTYEQYFGPGTRLTVT.

The chain is built from TRBV7-9 and TRBJ1-2; the match to TRBD1 covers 9 bases. CDR3 length equals 16 residues. Per the germline V gene, CDR1 is SEHNR and CDR2 is FQNEAQ (reference sequence). The V and J ends lost 1 base and 2 bases, in that order; junction bases with no gene match: 5. The CDR3 nucleotides are TGTGCCAGCAGCTTAGGCGGCGGACAGGGGAACTATGGCTACACCTTC. Encoded protein: CASSLGGGQGNYGYTF. The whole variable domain, remainder taken from reference TRBV7-9 and TRBJ1-2, is DTGVSQNPRHKITKRGQNVTFRCDPISEHNRLYWYRQTLGQGPEFLTYFQNEAQLEKSRLLSDRFSAERPKGSFSTLEIQRTEQGDSAMYLCASSLGGGQGNYGYTFGSGTRLTVV.

The gene calls are TRBV11-3 and TRBJ2-1, with 13 positions matching TRBD2. The CDR3 has 15 residues. The V gene's germline CDR1 is SGHNT and CDR2 YENEEA. With 5 bases clipped from V and 6 bases from J, the junction kept 4 bases outside the gene matches. The CDR3 sequence: CASSPGLAGRNEQFF. The CDR3 coding sequence is TGTGCCAGCAGCCCGGGACTAGCGGGACGCAATGAGCAGTTCTTC.

The V gene is TRBV27, the J gene TRBJ2-7, with D perhaps TRBD1 (5 bases). Germline loops: CDR1 MNHEY, CDR2 SMNVEV (reference sequence). The V end lost 3 bases, the J end lost 2 bases, and 8 bases lay between the germline ends. This CDR3 is built from 13 residues. For the CDR3, the DNA is TGTGCCAGCAGTTTCAGGGTTACCTACGAGCAGTACTTC. This gives the protein CASSFRVTYEQYF.

This clone was counted between two and nine times. The chain carries TRBV5-5 and TRBJ1-1; D gene ambiguous. Trimming took 0 bases from V and 4 from J, leaving 7 bases between them. This CDR3 comprises 13 residues. CDR1 is SGHKS and CDR2 is YYEKEE in the germline V gene (reference sequence). The CDR3 DNA follows: TGTGCCAGCAGCTTGGGCTTGAGCACTGAAGCTTTCTTT. Its protein product is CASSLGLSTEAFF. Full variable domain (remainder filled in from reference TRBV5-5 and TRBJ1-1): DAGVTQSPTHLIKTRGQQVTLRCSPISGHKSVSWYQQVLGQGPQFIFQYYEKEERGRGNFPDRFSARQFPNYSSELNVNALLLGDSALYLCASSLGLSTEAFFGQGTRLTVV.

The chain's CDR3 is CAWSVTGTAFAGELFF. The CDR3 nucleotides read TGTGCCTGGAGTGTGACCGGGACAGCGTTCGCCGGGGAGCTGTTTTTT. The chain is built from TRBV30 and TRBJ2-2; 7 bases are a match to TRBD1. With V trimmed by 0 bases and J by 6 bases, 10 bases remained unmatched. Per germline, CDR1 GTSNPN and CDR2 SVGIG (reference sequence). This CDR3 is 16 amino acids long.

This clone was observed a few times. The rearrangement joins TRBV7-9 to TRBJ2-3; perhaps TRBD2 as D (6 bases). This CDR3 has 15 amino acids. The ends were cut back, 5 bases at V and 6 bases at J, with 18 bases in the middle. Germline V gives CDR1 SEHNR, CDR2 FQNEAQ (reference sequence). As DNA, the CDR3 is TGTGCCAGCAGCCAAGCTACTAGCCCAACGGATACGCAGTATTTT. Translating it yields CASSQATSPTDTQYF.

The V and J genes are TRBV7-9 and TRBJ2-3; D is undetermined. CDR3 length: 15 residues. Per germline, CDR1 SEHNR and CDR2 FQNEAQ (reference sequence). The ends were cut back, 2 bases at V and 6 bases at J, with 15 bases in the middle. CDR3 DNA: TGTGCCAGCAGCTTATCAAACAGAGAGTCGGATACGCAGTATTTT. Translated: CASSLSNRESDTQYF.

The chain has TRBV19 and TRBJ1-5; D ambiguous. CDR3 size: 14 residues. CDR1 LNHDA and CDR2 SQIVND come from the germline V gene (reference sequence). V was trimmed by 7 bases and J by 2 bases, leaving 12 bases between them. The CDR3 nucleotides read TGTGCCAGTATTTTCCGGGGAGGCAATCAGCCCCAGCATTTT. This codes for CASIFRGGNQPQHF.

Of note for this clone: This same CDR3 is encoded by further DNA sequences in the sample. The chain carries TRBV25-1 and TRBJ1-1; D is possibly TRBD1 (5 bases). This CDR3 is 15 amino acids long. V lost 1 base and J lost 2, with 11 bases in between. Germline assignment: CDR1 MGHDK and CDR2 SYGVNS. CDR3 sequence (DNA): TGTGCCAGCAGTGAATCCGGGGGAGGCAACACTGAAGCTTTCTTT. Residues: CASSESGGGNTEAFF.

V and J are TRBV9 and TRBJ1-2; D not certain. The V and J ends lost 3 bases and 1 base respectively, with 13 bases between them. Germline lookup yields CDR1 SGDLS and CDR2 YYNGEE. The CDR3 consists of 15 residues. The CDR3 nucleotides are TGTGCCAGCAGCGCCCAGAGGGAGGGTAACTATGGCTACACCTTC. Protein: CASSAQREGNYGYTF.

The chain links TRBV7-2 to TRBJ1-5; D is undetermined. The CDR3 contains 13 residues. V lost 1 base and J lost 3, with 4 bases in between. CDR1 SGHTA and CDR2 FQGNSA come from the germline V gene. The CDR3, as DNA: TGTGCCAGCAGCTTAGGGCCCAATCAGCCCCAGCATTTT. Translating gives CASSLGPNQPQHF. The entire variable domain, with the rest obtained from reference TRBV7-2 and TRBJ1-5, is as follows: GAGVSQSPSNKVTEKGKDVELRCDPISGHTALYWYRQSLGQGLEFLIYFQGNSAPDKSGLPSDRFSAERTGGSVSTLTIQRTQQEDSAVYLCASSLGPNQPQHFGDGTRLSIL.

The chain combines TRBV6-1 with TRBJ1-5; TRBD1 agrees at 8 bases. CDR1 MNHNS and CDR2 SASEGT come from the germline V gene. The V segment lost 5 bases and the J segment 3 bases; nucleotides outside the gene matches: 3. The CDR3 consists of 14 residues. CDR3 DNA: TGTGCCAGCAGTAGGACAGGGATCAATCAGCCCCAGCATTTT. The encoded protein is CASSRTGINQPQHF.